Below, 7 T cell receptor beta chains from the same sample are listed, as sequenced in a study of type 1 regulatory T cells. Their antigen targets remain unknown. TCRdb re-derived calls from the reads in MiXCR, one entry per CDR3 protein. The sample has more than 60,000 distinct CDR3 sequences; almost 50% are singletons. Input material: cultured non-Tr1 T cells, either the whole culture or a sorted T cell fraction (not recorded which). All receptors come from a human donor in good health.

This clonotype came up a few times. The V and J genes are TRBV7-2 and TRBJ1-6; possible D gene TRBD1, 6 bases. The length of the CDR3 is 13 residues. Germline CDR1 reads SGHTA; CDR2 reads FQGNSA. Trimming cost V 7 bases and J 16 bases, with 20 bases left between them. The CDR3 region has the DNA TGTGCCAGCAATATTGGCAGGGGCAGGACTCTCCACTTT. This encodes CASNIGRGRTLHF.

This clonotype was detected once. The chain has TRBV18 and TRBJ2-1; 15 bases align to TRBD2. CDR3 length: 16 amino acids. Per germline, CDR1 KGHSH and CDR2 LQKENI. Germline trimming cut 3 bases from V and 9 bases from J; bases unmatched to any gene: 6. The CDR3 DNA follows: TGTGCCAGCTCACCGCCGGGACTAGCGGGGGGAAGTGAGCAGTTCTTC. Its translation: CASSPPGLAGGSEQFF.

The chain couples TRBV7-9 to TRBJ2-1; the match to TRBD2 covers 9 bases. Per germline, CDR1 SEHNR and CDR2 FQNEAQ (reference sequence). This CDR3 comprises 15 residues. V lost 5 bases to trimming and J lost 10 bases; unmatched junction nucleotides: 12. The CDR3: CASSLRSSGVGEQFF. As DNA, the CDR3 is TGTGCCAGCAGCCTCCGGTCTAGCGGGGTCGGCGAGCAGTTCTTC.

This sequence joins TRBV7-2 and TRBJ2-1, with 10 bases that match TRBD2. The germline V gene encodes CDR1 SGHTA and CDR2 FQGNSA. Trimming removed 1 base from V and 4 bases from J; junction bases left unmatched: 13. The CDR3 is made up of 19 amino acids. CDR3 nucleotide sequence: TGTGCCAGCAGCTTAGGGCAGGGCCCGGGACTAGCGCCTTACAATGAGCAGTTCTTC. Amino acid sequence: CASSLGQGPGLAPYNEQFF.

This chain links TRBV5-1 with TRBJ2-1, with D maybe TRBD2 (5 bases). V shed 3 bases and J shed 12 bases, with 13 bases lying between them. The CDR3 spans 12 residues. The germline V gene has CDR1 SGHRS and CDR2 YFSETQ. This CDR3 reads CASSYGDTGQFF. DNA of the CDR3: TGCGCCAGCAGCTACGGGGATACGGGGCAGTTCTTC. Full variable domain (missing parts from reference TRBV5-1 and TRBJ2-1): KAGVTQTPRYLIKTRGQQVTLSCSPISGHRSVSWYQQTPGQGLQFLFEYFSETQRNKGNFPGRFSGRQFSNSRSEMNVSTLELGDSALYLCASSYGDTGQFFGPGTRLTVL.

V and J are TRBV6-5 and TRBJ2-1; 7 bases are shared with TRBD2. The V and J ends lost 4 bases and 3 bases, in that order; junction bases with no gene match: 9. Germline V CDR1 and CDR2: MNHEY, SVGAGI. CDR3 length: 16 residues. CDR3 in DNA: TGTGCCAGCAGTTCCCCCCGGACTAGGGGCTACAATGAGCAGTTCTTC. Protein: CASSSPRTRGYNEQFF.

The chain combines TRBV5-1 with TRBJ1-6; D might be TRBD1 (5 bases). Trimming left V 4 bases short and J 9 bases short, with 17 bases between. This CDR3 contains 15 residues. Looked up from germline, CDR1 is SGHRS and CDR2 is YFSETQ. In DNA form, the CDR3 reads TGCGCCAGCAGCCCCGGAAGCGGGGGTGGTTCACCCCTCCACTTT. Translating gives CASSPGSGGGSPLHF.